This T cell receptor beta chain was sequenced for a study of cytomegalovirus exposure and HLA in healthy donors. This cohort consisted of healthy bone marrow donors. The V gene's germline CDR1 is LNHDA and CDR2 SQIVND (reference sequence). Trimming removed 3 bases from V and 4 bases from J; junction bases left unmatched: 12. The CDR3 length is 17 residues. The PCR employed 60 Vbeta primers together with 13 Jbeta primers. Profiled with immunoSEQ multiplex PCR; TCRdb holds only in-frame clones, not every one. The top ten hold around 0.54% of the sample, which has about 140,000 clones, roughly 88% seen once.

Sequenced sample: PBMCs. This chain joins TRBV19 and TRBJ2-1, with 7 nucleotides matching TRBD2. This clonotype originated in a woman aged 35 to 49 in good health and CMV-seronegative. CDR3 sequence: CASSMFFLAEGYNEQFF. DNA for the CDR3: TGTGCCAGTAGTATGTTCTTCCTAGCGGAGGGATACAATGAGCAGTTCTTC. The full variable domain, with the rest looked up from reference TRBV19 and TRBJ2-1, is DGGITQSPKYLFRKEGQNVTLSCEQNLNHDAMYWYRQDPGQGLRLIYYSQIVNDFQKGDIAEGYSVSREKKESFPLTVTSAQKNPTAFYLCASSMFFLAEGYNEQFFGPGTRLTVL.